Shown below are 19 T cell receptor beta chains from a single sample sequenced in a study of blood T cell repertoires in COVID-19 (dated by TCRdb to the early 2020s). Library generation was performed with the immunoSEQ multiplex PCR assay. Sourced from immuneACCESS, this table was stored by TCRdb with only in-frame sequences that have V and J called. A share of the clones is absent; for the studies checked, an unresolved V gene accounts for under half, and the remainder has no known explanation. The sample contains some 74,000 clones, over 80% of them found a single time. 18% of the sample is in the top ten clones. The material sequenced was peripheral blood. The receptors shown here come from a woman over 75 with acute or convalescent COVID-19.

The CDR3 reads CASSQTVYNSPLHF. Here the CDR3 DNA reads TGTGCCAGCAGCCAGACAGTCTACAATTCACCCCTCCACTTT. The chain employs TRBV9 and TRBJ1-6, with D possibly being TRBD1 (5 bases). Germline-derived CDR1 and CDR2 are SGDLS and YYNGEE. CDR3 length: 14 residues. Deletions cut 4 bases from V and 7 bases from J, with 12 bases between. Full variable domain (outside the CDR3, taken from reference TRBV9 and TRBJ1-6): DSGVTQTPKHLITATGQRVTLRCSPRSGDLSVYWYQQSLDQGLQFLIQYYNGEERAKGNILERFSAQQFPDLHSELNLSSLELGDSALYFCASSQTVYNSPLHFGNGTRLTVT.

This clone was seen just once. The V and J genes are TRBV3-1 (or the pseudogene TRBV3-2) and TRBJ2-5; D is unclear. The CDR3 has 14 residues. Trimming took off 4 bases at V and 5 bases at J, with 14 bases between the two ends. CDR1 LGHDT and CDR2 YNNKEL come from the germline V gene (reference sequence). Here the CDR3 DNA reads TGTGCCAGCAGCCCGTTTGGTTTACAGGAGACCCAGTACTTC. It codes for CASSPFGLQETQYF.

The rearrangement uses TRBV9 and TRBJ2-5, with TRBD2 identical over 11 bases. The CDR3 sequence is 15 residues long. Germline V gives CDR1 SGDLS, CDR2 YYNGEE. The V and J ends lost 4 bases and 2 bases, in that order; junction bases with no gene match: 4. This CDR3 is CASSPRLAGQETQYF. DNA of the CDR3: TGTGCCAGCAGCCCCCGACTAGCGGGACAAGAGACCCAGTACTTC.

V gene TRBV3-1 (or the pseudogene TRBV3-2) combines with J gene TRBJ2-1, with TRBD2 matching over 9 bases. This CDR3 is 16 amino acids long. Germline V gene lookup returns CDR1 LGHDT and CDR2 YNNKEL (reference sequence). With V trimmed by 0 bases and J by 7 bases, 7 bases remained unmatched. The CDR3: CASSQEFGLAGNEQFF. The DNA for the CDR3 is TGTGCCAGCAGCCAAGAATTCGGCCTAGCGGGAAATGAGCAGTTCTTC.

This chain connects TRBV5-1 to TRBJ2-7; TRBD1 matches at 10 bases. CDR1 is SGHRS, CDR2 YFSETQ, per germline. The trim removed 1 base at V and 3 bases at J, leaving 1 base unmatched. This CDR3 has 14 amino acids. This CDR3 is CASSLRTGGYEQYF. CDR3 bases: TGCGCCAGCAGCTTGCGGACAGGGGGCTACGAGCAGTACTTC.

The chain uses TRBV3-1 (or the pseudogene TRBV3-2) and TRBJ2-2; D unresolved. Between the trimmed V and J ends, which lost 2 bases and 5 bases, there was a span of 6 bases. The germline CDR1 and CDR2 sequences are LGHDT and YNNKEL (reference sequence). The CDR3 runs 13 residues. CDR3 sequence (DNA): TGTGCCAGCAGCCAAATGCGGACCGGGGAGCTGTTTTTT. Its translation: CASSQMRTGELFF.

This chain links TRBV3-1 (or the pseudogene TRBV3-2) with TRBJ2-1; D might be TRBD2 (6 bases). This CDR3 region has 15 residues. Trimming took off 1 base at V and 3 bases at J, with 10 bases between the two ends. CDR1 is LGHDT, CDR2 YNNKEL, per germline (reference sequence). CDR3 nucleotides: TGTGCCAGCAGCCAAGTGCGGGACCGCTACAATGAGCAGTTCTTC. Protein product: CASSQVRDRYNEQFF.

This CDR3 reads CASSASGSSYNEQFF. The DNA of the CDR3 is TGTGCCAGCTCGGCTAGCGGTAGCTCCTACAATGAGCAGTTCTTC. This chain uses TRBV5-5 with TRBJ2-1, with TRBD2 matching 7 bases. Germline CDR1 SGHKS, CDR2 YYEKEE (reference sequence). This CDR3 region has 15 residues. V dropped 7 bases and J dropped 0; count of bases not matched to a gene: 7. Looking up the rest from reference TRBV5-5 and TRBJ2-1 gives the full variable domain: DAGVTQSPTHLIKTRGQQVTLRCSPISGHKSVSWYQQVLGQGPQFIFQYYEKEERGRGNFPDRFSARQFPNYSSELNVNALLLGDSALYLCASSASGSSYNEQFFGPGTRLTVL.

CDR3 sequence reads: CASSLFGSMEGTAYEQYF. CDR3 in DNA: TGCGCCAGCAGCTTGTTCGGCTCAATGGAGGGGACCGCCTACGAGCAGTACTTC. This chain links TRBV5-1 with TRBJ2-7, with a possible D match to TRBD2 (6 bases). The CDR3 is made up of 18 amino acids. The V end was cut by 1 base, the J end by 2 bases, with 22 bases between. Germline CDR1 is SGHRS and CDR2 is YFSETQ.

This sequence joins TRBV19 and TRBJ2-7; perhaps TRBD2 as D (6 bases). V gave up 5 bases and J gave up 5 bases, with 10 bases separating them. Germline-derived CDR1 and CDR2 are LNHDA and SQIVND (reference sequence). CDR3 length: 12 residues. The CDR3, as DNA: TGTGCCAGTAGTTGGGGGAGGCACGAGCAGTACTTC. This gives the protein CASSWGRHEQYF. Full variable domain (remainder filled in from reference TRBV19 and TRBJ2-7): DGGITQSPKYLFRKEGQNVTLSCEQNLNHDAMYWYRQDPGQGLRLIYYSQIVNDFQKGDIAEGYSVSREKKESFPLTVTSAQKNPTAFYLCASSWGRHEQYFGPGTRLTVT.

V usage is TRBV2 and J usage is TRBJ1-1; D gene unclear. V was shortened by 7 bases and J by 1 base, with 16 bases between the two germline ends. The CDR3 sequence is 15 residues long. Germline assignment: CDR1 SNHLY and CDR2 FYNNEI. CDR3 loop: CASKEWGGRNTEAFF. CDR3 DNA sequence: TGTGCCAGCAAGGAGTGGGGAGGGAGGAACACTGAAGCTTTCTTT. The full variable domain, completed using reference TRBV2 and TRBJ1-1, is EPEVTQTPSHQVTQMGQEVILRCVPISNHLYFYWYRQILGQKVEFLVSFYNNEISEKSEIFDDQFSVERPDGSNFTLKIRSTKLEDSAMYFCASKEWGGRNTEAFFGQGTRLTVV.

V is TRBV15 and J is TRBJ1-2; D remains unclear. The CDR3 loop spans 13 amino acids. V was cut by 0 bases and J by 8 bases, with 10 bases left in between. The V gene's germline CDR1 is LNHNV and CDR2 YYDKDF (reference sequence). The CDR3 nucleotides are TGTGCCACCAGCAGAGAGGAAGGAGAGGGCTACACCTTC. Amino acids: CATSREEGEGYTF.

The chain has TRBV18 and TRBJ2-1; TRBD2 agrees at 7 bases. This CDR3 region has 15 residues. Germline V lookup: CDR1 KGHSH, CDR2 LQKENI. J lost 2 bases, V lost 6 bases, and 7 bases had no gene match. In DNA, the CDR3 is TGTGCCAGCTCCTCGGGGAGCGGGACCTACAATGAGCAGTTCTTC. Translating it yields CASSSGSGTYNEQFF. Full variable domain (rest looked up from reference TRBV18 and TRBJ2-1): NAGVMQNPRHLVRRRGQEARLRCSPMKGHSHVYWYRQLPEEGLKFMVYLQKENIIDESGMPKERFSAEFPKEGPSILRIQQVVRGDSAAYFCASSSGSGTYNEQFFGPGTRLTVL.

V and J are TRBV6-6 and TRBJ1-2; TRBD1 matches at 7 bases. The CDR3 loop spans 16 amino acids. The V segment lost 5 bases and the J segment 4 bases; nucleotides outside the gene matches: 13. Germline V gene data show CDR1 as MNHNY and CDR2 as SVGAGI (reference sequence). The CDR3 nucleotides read TGTGCCAGCAGTCAAAAGAGGGGGCAGGGAGGCTATGGCTACACCTTC. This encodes CASSQKRGQGGYGYTF.

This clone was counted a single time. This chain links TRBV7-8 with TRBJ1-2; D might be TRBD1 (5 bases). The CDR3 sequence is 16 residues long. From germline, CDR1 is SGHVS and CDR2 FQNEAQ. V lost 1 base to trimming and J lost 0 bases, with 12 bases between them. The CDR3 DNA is TGTGCCAGCAGCTTAGTCCAGGGTTGGGCTAACTATGGCTACACCTTC. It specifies CASSLVQGWANYGYTF.

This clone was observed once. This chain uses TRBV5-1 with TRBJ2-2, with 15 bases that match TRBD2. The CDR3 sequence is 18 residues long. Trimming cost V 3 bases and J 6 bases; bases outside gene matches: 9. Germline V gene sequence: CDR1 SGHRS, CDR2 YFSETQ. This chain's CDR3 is CASSSRTSGRVPSGELFF. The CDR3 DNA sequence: TGCGCCAGCAGCTCCCGGACTAGCGGGAGGGTTCCGTCCGGGGAGCTGTTTTTT.

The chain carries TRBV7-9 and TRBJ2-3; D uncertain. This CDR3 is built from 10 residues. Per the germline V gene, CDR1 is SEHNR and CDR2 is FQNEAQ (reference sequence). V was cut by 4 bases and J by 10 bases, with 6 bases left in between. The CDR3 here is CASSSEAQYF. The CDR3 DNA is TGTGCCAGCAGCTCTGAGGCGCAGTATTTT.

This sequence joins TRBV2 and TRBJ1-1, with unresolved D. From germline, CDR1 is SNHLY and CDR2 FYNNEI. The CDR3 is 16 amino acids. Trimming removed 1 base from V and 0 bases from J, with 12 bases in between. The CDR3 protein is CASSEVSPPLNTEAFF. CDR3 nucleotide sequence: TGTGCCAGCAGTGAAGTGAGCCCACCATTGAACACTGAAGCTTTCTTT.

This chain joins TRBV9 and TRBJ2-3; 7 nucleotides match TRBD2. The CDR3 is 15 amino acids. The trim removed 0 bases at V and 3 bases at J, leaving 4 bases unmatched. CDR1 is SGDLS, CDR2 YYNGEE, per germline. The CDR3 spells CASSVAGTTTDTQYF. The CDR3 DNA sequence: TGTGCCAGCAGCGTAGCCGGGACTACGACAGATACGCAGTATTTT.